The T cell receptor beta chain described here comes from a study of Ad26.COV2.S vaccination and SARS-CoV-2 variants (dated by TCRdb to the early 2020s). In terms of the full investigation: Vaccine-arm donors were drawn from COV1001, a multicentre, randomized, double-blind, placebo-controlled phase I-IIa trial of Ad26.COV2.S in healthy adults. Trial participants were randomized into five groups of five: low-dose or high-dose Ad26.COV2.S given once or twice, or placebo on both occasions. Investigators did not know the trial group allocation while performing experiments and assessing outcomes. Ad26.COV2.S was administered intramuscularly at 5 x 10^10 or 1 x 10^11 viral particles, either as a single shot or as two shots given 56 days apart. TCRbeta repertoire sequencing served as the tool for gauging how specific and how broad the SARS-CoV-2-reactive T cell receptors were following Ad26.COV2.S vaccination. A total of 32 samples were included in the TCR-sequenced set, comprising roughly 19 Ad26.COV2.S vaccine recipients, 5 placebo recipients and 8 SARS-CoV-2 convalescent individuals. Results and caveats for the whole study, not just this receptor: The authors noted that the TCR breadth and depth analyses may have underestimated total T cell responses. Vaccine and placebo recipients had similar non-spike TCR breadth, a finding consistent with the vaccine containing only spike. Comparing responses between vaccine doses or regimens was not something the study was powered to do. Higher spike-specific TCR breadth was observed in Ad26.COV2.S recipients than in placebo recipients (P = 0.0014). After vaccination, substantial breadth of spike-specific CD8+ and CD4+ T cell responses was reported.

TCRbeta CDR3 regions were sequenced with the immunoSEQ Assay. After extraction, genomic DNA underwent amplification by bias-controlled multiplex PCR, followed by high-throughput sequencing. The original pipeline was this. To quantify the absolute abundance of every unique TCRbeta CDR3 region, sequences were collapsed and filtered. T cell fraction was estimated by normalization of TCRbeta template counts to usable DNA, with usable DNA being measured through amplification of reference genes present in all nucleated cells. Repertoire TCRs were annotated as SARS-CoV-2-specific when V gene, CDR3 amino acid sequence and J gene were exactly matched to a known reactive TCR set. The reference SARS-CoV-2 TCR set was derived from MIRA and filtered for enrichment in COVID-19-positive ImmuneCODE repertoires, a step that removed public or cross-reactive TCRs. Using the MIRA antigens, annotated TCRs were further analysed by specific ORF or by position within an ORF. Depth was the summed frequency of annotated unique rearrangements, while breadth was defined as annotated unique rearrangements over total unique productive rearrangements. TCR breadth was compared between groups using two-sided Wilcoxon rank-sum tests. TCRdb limited this immuneACCESS table to in-frame rearrangements with V and J called. A share of clones is missing; checked studies link under half to unresolved V genes, and the rest is unexplained. V, J and clone size are taken as reported in that table, and D and trimming were inferred from the DNA itself. The sample records 350,000 to 500,000 clones, about 90% of which are singletons. The leading ten clones occupy 4.3% of the sample.

Concerning this clone: Its antigen is still unknown. No much larger clonotype is one base removed from it; base qualities were not supplied.

As encoded in the germline V gene (reference sequence), CDR1 is SGHNT while CDR2 is YYREEE. The CDR3 has 14 amino acids, counting the end cysteine and phenylalanine. The entry retains the CDR3 DNA only, 42 bases that are in frame from base 1. Trimmed from V: 4 bases; trimmed from J: 5 bases; junction bases lacking a gene match: 8. The treatment or condition tag for this specimen amounts to: around 19 received Ad26.COV2.S at low or high dose, single or two shots; roughly 5 received placebo; per-sample allocation not given. For vaccine and placebo recipients, the sequenced repertoires came from samples collected on day 63 after the first injection. Between 29 July and 7 August 2020, Cohort 1b enrolled some 25 adults aged 18-55 years at one site in Boston, USA. Ad26.COV2.S was a replication-incompetent adenovirus type 26 vector that expressed a prefusion-stabilized SARS-CoV-2 spike protein derived from the original Wuhan strain.

Sequences were derived from peripheral blood, sampled in a trial of Ad26.COV2.S vaccine versus placebo. The chain couples TRBV5-4 to TRBJ2-5, with 7 central nucleotides matching TRBD1. The receptor was derived from a person between 18 and 65 years old who received the Ad26.COV2.S COVID-19 vaccine or a placebo. The sequenced DNA is TGTGCCAGCAGCACACGACAGGGATTCGAGACCCAGTACTTC. It translates as CASSTRQGFETQYF.